This is a list of T cell receptor beta chains from one sample in a study of T cells of healthy individuals. MiXCR, applied by TCRdb to the 5' RACE reads, yields one record per CDR3 protein. The repertoire holds 50,000 to 55,000 distinct CDR3 sequences, with roughly 14% as singletons. The receptor source for this set is a human donor in good health. Each CDR3 is given with its conserved first and last residue. The D gene is left open where the match is weak. Size values are once, few and many counts, or a class for expanded clones, and some rows have none.

clone size: few; J gene: TRBJ2-7; D gene: TRBD2; V gene: TRBV10-3; CDR3 DNA: TGTGCCATCATCCCGGGAGGGCCCCACGAGCAGTACTTC; CDR3 protein: CAIIPGGPHEQYF
clone size: -; J gene: TRBJ2-1; D gene: TRBD2; V gene: TRBV7-2; CDR3 DNA: TGTGCCAGCAGCTTAGGGGTAGCGGGGGGCTACAATGAGCAGTTCTTC; CDR3 protein: CASSLGVAGGYNEQFF
clone size: many; J gene: TRBJ2-3; D gene: -; V gene: TRBV7-3; CDR3 DNA: TGTGCCAGCAGCTTAACTGGGCCCGAGGCGCAGTATTTT; CDR3 protein: CASSLTGPEAQYF
clone size: many; J gene: TRBJ2-3; D gene: TRBD1; V gene: TRBV4-1; CDR3 DNA: TGCGCCAGCAGCGTGCAGGGGGCTAGCACAGATACGCAGTATTTT; CDR3 protein: CASSVQGASTDTQYF
clone size: many; J gene: TRBJ1-5; D gene: -; V gene: TRBV28; CDR3 DNA: TGTGCCAGCAGTCCCGACAGTAATCAGCCCCAGCATTTT; CDR3 protein: CASSPDSNQPQHF
clone size: many; J gene: TRBJ2-3; D gene: TRBD2; V gene: TRBV6-6; CDR3 DNA: TGTGCCAGCAGTTGGGCGAGCGGGGGTAAAGATACGCAGTATTTT; CDR3 protein: CASSWASGGKDTQYF
clone size: many; J gene: TRBJ2-7; D gene: TRBD1; V gene: TRBV15; CDR3 DNA: TGTGCCACCAGCAGAGATAGGGGGCTTTCCTACGAGCAGTACTTC; CDR3 protein: CATSRDRGLSYEQYF
clone size: many; J gene: TRBJ1-1; D gene: -; V gene: TRBV2; CDR3 DNA: TGTGCCAGCAGTCTGGACTTGAACACTGAAGCTTTCTTT; CDR3 protein: CASSLDLNTEAFF
clone size: -; J gene: TRBJ1-6; D gene: -; V gene: TRBV7-2; CDR3 DNA: TGTGCCAGCAGCTTAGTCAGCAGGGCGGCTGATTCACCCCTCCACTTT; CDR3 protein: CASSLVSRAADSPLHF
clone size: few; J gene: TRBJ2-3; D gene: TRBD2; V gene: TRBV9; CDR3 DNA: TGTGCCAGCACCGATACCGGGACTAGCGGTTTAGATACGCAGTATTTT; CDR3 protein: CASTDTGTSGLDTQYF
clone size: few; J gene: TRBJ2-1; D gene: TRBD2; V gene: TRBV20-1; CDR3 DNA: TGCAGTGCTAGTCTACTAGCGGGCGGGGGCGAGCAGTTCTTC; CDR3 protein: CSASLLAGGGEQFF
clone size: many; J gene: TRBJ2-5; D gene: -; V gene: TRBV5-1; CDR3 DNA: TGCGCCAGCAGCTTGGAGGCCAGACCAGAGACCCAGTACTTC; CDR3 protein: CASSLEARPETQYF
clone size: few; J gene: TRBJ2-7; D gene: -; V gene: TRBV7-8; CDR3 DNA: TGTGCCAGCAGCTTAGGACCCCACGAGCAGTACTTC; CDR3 protein: CASSLGPHEQYF
clone size: many; J gene: TRBJ2-2; D gene: -; V gene: TRBV24-1; CDR3 DNA: TGTGCCACCAGTGGTCAGGGGAACACCGGGGAGCTGTTTTTT; CDR3 protein: CATSGQGNTGELFF
clone size: few; J gene: TRBJ1-5; D gene: -; V gene: TRBV10-2; CDR3 DNA: TGCGCCAGCAGTAGAGCGAATCAGCCCCAGCATTTT; CDR3 protein: CASSRANQPQHF
clone size: -; J gene: TRBJ1-1; D gene: -; V gene: TRBV20-1; CDR3 DNA: TGCAGTGCTAGGGCCCAACAGAACACTGAAGCTTTCTTT; CDR3 protein: CSARAQQNTEAFF